This T cell receptor (beta chain) was found in a study of T cell responses to AZD1222 COVID-19 vaccine. CDR1 and CDR2 from the germline V gene are SGHNT and YENEEA. The CDR3 runs 15 residues. J was trimmed by 2 bases and V by 4 bases; bases with no gene match: 6. Sequenced by immunoSEQ multiplex PCR; TCRdb stores in-frame clones only, minus some. This sample carries under 150,000 clones, almost 90% of them seen once, and the ten largest clones take 1.6%. This clonotype was sampled from an adult who received the AZD1222 COVID-19 vaccine. Sequencing was performed on peripheral blood, taken 28 days after the second AZD1222 dose. The chain combines TRBV11-3 with TRBJ1-1; 8 bases map to TRBD1. The CDR3 nucleotides are TGTGCCAGCAGCTCGGGGACAGGAGTAAACACTGAAGCTTTCTTT. Translating it yields CASSSGTGVNTEAFF.